This T cell receptor (beta chain) was recorded in a study of T cells after yellow fever vaccination (dated by TCRdb to about 2019). Study-level background: The SMART-Seq v4 Ultra Low Input RNA kit was used to prepare libraries from fractions with low cell numbers. Blood was drawn at multiple timepoints before and after primary and secondary immunization, with bulk PBMC replicates and cell subsets isolated. To track T-cell clones before and after primary and booster YFV17D yellow fever vaccination, bulk TCR alpha and beta repertoires were sequenced longitudinally. Two healthy male donors, one aged 18 to 30 and one aged 30 to 40 years, were included in the cohort.

Beyond this particular receptor, the publication reports: Because only two donors were included in the study, the extent to which the findings can be generalized is limited. After the booster, most clones that had expanded after primary vaccination were detected again (approximately 95% of CD4 and 70% to 90% of CD8), suggesting broad maintenance of memory. Compared with the primary T-cell response, the secondary T-cell response was weaker but faster, peaking on day 5 rather than day 15. FACS-sorted repertoires could contain abundant contaminating clonotypes from the bulk population, so computational filtering was required. A small fraction of clonotypes showed up in both the CD4 and CD8 compartments, probably as a result of convergent recombination.

What the treatment or condition label conveys for this sample: live attenuated yellow fever vaccine strain. Two biological replicates of bulk PBMCs were collected at each blood-draw timepoint. PBMCs were isolated from peripheral blood using a standard Ficoll-Paque protocol. RNA was extracted with TriZol from bulk PBMCs, CD4 and CD8 fractions, and dextramer-positive and dextramer-negative fractions. Worth noting for this clonotype: The target of this receptor is not known. Qualities for individual bases were not recorded, and no much larger clone is one base off.

According to the germline V gene, CDR1 reads SGDLS and CDR2 reads YYNGEE. There are 15 amino acids in the CDR3, from cysteine to phenylalanine inclusive. Of the read, only the CDR3 DNA is kept; its 45 bases are in frame from base 1. Relative to germline, V is 1 base shorter and J is 7 bases shorter, with 15 bases between their ends. TCR cDNA was made using 5'RACE template switching, a step that added a universal primer site and unique molecular identifiers. cDNA synthesis was primed from both the TCR alpha and TCR beta constant segments. Libraries were amplified in two PCR steps, with sample barcodes and sequencing adapters added in the second step. Libraries were sequenced on Illumina HiSeq 2500 (2x100 bp) or NovaSeq (2x150 bp). The original pipeline was this. MIGEC was used to demultiplex reads and collapse the reads into UMI consensus sequences, and MiXCR was used for V(D)J alignment. Clonotypes responding to the vaccine were identified with edgeR on replicate PBMC samples, with the criteria of FDR below 0.01 and a log2 fold change above 5 up to day 15. CD4 or CD8 identity was assigned to each bulk clonotype according to whether the clonotype was present at higher abundance in the sequenced CD4 repertoire or the sequenced CD8 repertoire. TCRdb applied fastp at Q25 and MiXCR to the public reads, then kept only in-frame beta chains. Identical CDR3 proteins give one entry, which carries the most common genes and DNA. None of the V and J calls come from the authors' own analysis; TCRdb made them. Within this sample are about 630,000 distinct CDR3 sequences, with approximately 13% of them counted one time only. The ten largest clones add up to about 16% of the sample.

The clonotype was recovered from a man aged 25-45 years who received the YFV17D yellow fever vaccine. Here the chain combines TRBV9 and TRBJ2-1, with no D gene named confidently. Sequenced here: PBMCs, sampled on the day of the yellow fever booster vaccination. The CDR3 protein: CASSVSSGRWNEQFF. The nucleotides are TGTGCCAGCAGCGTATCGTCCGGCAGGTGGAATGAGCAGTTCTTC.